The 9 T cell receptor beta chains in this list originate from one sample, sequenced in a study of memory CD4+ T cells and cytomegalovirus serostatus. The sort gate was single viable CD3+CD4+CD8-CD45RO+ cells for memory CD4+ T cells. Only in-frame clones appear in the TCRdb table, and some are missing; sequencing was by immunoSEQ multiplex PCR. Of approximately 92,000 clones detected, about four fifths appear once; the ten largest clones hold approximately 4%. Source material: memory CD4+ T cells from blood. The origin of the receptors is an adult in good health and CMV-seropositive.

The chain combines TRBV6-1 with TRBJ1-2; D is perhaps TRBD1 (6 bases). Trimming cost V 8 bases and J 5 bases, with 15 bases left between them. The CDR3 contains 13 residues. Germline CDR1 is MNHNS and CDR2 is SASEGT. The CDR3: CASRKQGWYGYTF. The CDR3 DNA follows: TGTGCCAGCCGGAAACAGGGTTGGTATGGCTACACCTTC.

J is TRBJ1-2 and V is TRBV19; possibly TRBD1 for D (6 bases). Trimming removed 3 bases at V and 7 bases at J, with 15 bases between. CDR3 length equals 14 residues. Per germline, CDR1 LNHDA and CDR2 SQIVND (reference sequence). This CDR3 reads CASSIGGDLAGYTF. CDR3 nucleotide sequence: TGTGCCAGTAGTATTGGGGGCGATTTGGCTGGCTACACCTTC.

The V gene is TRBV6-6, the J gene TRBJ2-1; maybe TRBD2 (5 bases). The CDR3 extends over 13 amino acids. V was cut by 5 bases and J by 4 bases, with 9 bases left in between. Germline V gene sequence: CDR1 MNHNY, CDR2 SVGAGI (reference sequence). CDR3 nucleotide sequence: TGTGCCAGCAGTCCACTAGGTTACAATGAGCAGTTCTTC. Its translation is CASSPLGYNEQFF.

This clone was detected only once. V is TRBV7-8 and J is TRBJ1-1, with a tentative D call TRBD1 (6 bases). The length of the CDR3 is 13 residues. From germline, CDR1 is SGHVS and CDR2 FQNEAQ. V shed 10 bases and J shed 1 base, with 13 bases lying between them. The CDR3 protein is CATRRGPNTEAFF. In DNA, the CDR3 is TGTGCCACCCGCAGGGGCCCGAACACTGAAGCTTTCTTT.

This CDR3 is CASSPFQGRYGYTF. The CDR3 nucleotides are TGTGCCAGCAGCCCCTTCCAGGGGCGCTATGGCTACACCTTC. The chain has TRBV6-5 and TRBJ1-2; possible D gene TRBD1, 6 bases. Germline CDR1 MNHEY, CDR2 SVGAGI. Between the trimmed V and J ends, which lost 6 bases and 4 bases, there was a span of 15 bases. The CDR3 totals 14 residues.

The chain combines TRBV5-6 with TRBJ1-5; 7 bases align to TRBD1. Germline CDR1 reads SGHDT; CDR2 reads YYEEEE. The trim removed 1 base at V and 1 base at J, leaving 5 bases unmatched. The CDR3 totals 16 residues. The DNA for the CDR3 is TGTGCCAGCAGCTTGACAGGGGTATTCAGCAATCAGCCCCAGCATTTT. Its translation: CASSLTGVFSNQPQHF.

The CDR3 DNA reads as TGCGCCGCCCGGGGAGGACTAGCGGGAAGCAATGAGCAGTTCTTC. This sequence encodes CAARGGLAGSNEQFF. The chain couples TRBV4-1 to TRBJ2-1, with 12 positions matching TRBD2. This CDR3 has 15 residues. CDR1 MGHRA and CDR2 YSYEKL come from the germline V gene. Trimming removed 11 bases from V and 6 bases from J; junction bases left unmatched: 11.

This chain uses TRBV18 with TRBJ1-4; 7 bases fit TRBD1. From germline, CDR1 is KGHSH and CDR2 LQKENI. J was trimmed by 3 bases and V by 8 bases; bases with no gene match: 6. The CDR3 consists of 14 residues. In nucleotides, the CDR3 is TGTGCCAGCCGTTCAGGGGGTTCTAATGAAAAACTGTTTTTT. This codes for CASRSGGSNEKLFF.

The CDR3 nucleotides are TGTGCCAGCAGTTTATCAGGGAATTCTTCGCCCCAGCATTTT. Residues: CASSLSGNSSPQHF. The chain employs TRBV28 and TRBJ1-5, with a tentative D call TRBD1 (5 bases). V was cut by 1 base and J by 9 bases, with 13 bases left in between. The CDR3 has 14 residues. Looked up from germline, CDR1 is MDHEN and CDR2 is SYDVKM.